The following is a TCR beta chain sequence with its context. This clone was counted a single time. Its antigen target is currently unknown. No per-base quality is available; no much larger clone lies one base away. This specimen belongs to a study of blood T cell repertoires in COVID-19 (dated by TCRdb to about 2020). Context from the whole study: The collaborator samples originated in the United States, Italy and Spain and spanned the acute and convalescent phases of COVID-19. A freely available public database, intended as a resource for researchers studying the immune response to SARS-CoV-2, is where the repertoires were released. The material from the prospective study consisted of cDNA or gDNA derived from T cells, B-cell-depleted T cells, or PBMCs. Samples were obtained from the ongoing ImmuneRACE study (first 160 participants) and from 1,254 subjects provided by 6 global collaborators. Subjects who had been exposed to COVID-19, were actively infected with it, or had recovered from it provided the deeply sampled blood TCRbeta repertoires that made up the dataset. Sample metadata almost always included a de-identified subject ID, COVID-19 status, age in years and sex. HLA class I and class II types, where available, came from metadata supplied by the sample provider rather than from assay-based typing.

Broader findings and caveats from the paper: How much clinical and demographic metadata was included differed by source and by participant, and the metadata was provided uncurated.

TCRbeta CDR3 regions were amplified from genomic DNA using the immunoSEQ Assay, a bias-controlled multiplex PCR. Per the original workflow: The number of nucleated cells in each sample was estimated from the amplification of reference gene primers within the assay. To quantify the absolute abundance of each unique TCRbeta CDR3 rearrangement, sequence reads were collapsed and filtered. For each sample, productive Simpson clonality was calculated by taking the square root of Simpson's diversity index across productive rearrangements. Not all clones reach the TCRdb copy of this immuneACCESS table, which keeps in-frame sequences only. Checked studies attribute under half of the gap to unresolved V genes and leave the rest unexplained. The DNA was the basis for D and trimming; V, J and clone size are from that table. The sample table contains a few hundred thousand clones; only one count was recorded for roughly nine tenths of them. The top ten constitute approximately 17% of the sample.

Participants in the prospective study were aged about 18 to 100 years, lived in about two dozen United States geographic areas, and enrolled through a virtual design. In the prospective study, participants were assigned to cohorts based on the clinical history participants reported in a screening survey and a study questionnaire. Recovered participants in ImmuneRACE Cohort 3 were defined by two consecutive negative NP/OP PCR tests, clearance by a healthcare professional, or resolution of symptoms. Mobile phlebotomists in the prospective study collected whole blood, serum and a nasopharyngeal or oropharyngeal swab from every participant. Prospective study participants could optionally give additional blood draws and questionnaires over a roughly two-month period. Prospective study blood samples were shipped either frozen or at room temperature before DNA extraction. Reading the germline V gene gives CDR1 MGHRA and CDR2 YSYEKL. Including the terminal cysteine and phenylalanine, the CDR3 comprises 15 residues. Only CDR3 DNA is held: 45 bases, read in frame from base 1. The junction shows trimming of 4 bases on V and 0 bases on J, plus 10 bases between the germline ends.

The rearrangement combines TRBV4-1 with TRBJ1-5, and possibly TRBD1, on 5 matching bases. Sequenced material: PBMCs or T cells enriched from blood (not recorded which). This TCR came from a young woman who had recovered from COVID-19. The nucleotides are TGCGCCAGCAGCCTACAGGAGAATAGCAATCAGCCCCAGCATTTT. Its protein is CASSLQENSNQPQHF.